These 17 T cell receptor beta chains were all obtained from the same sample, sequenced in a study of cytomegalovirus exposure and HLA in healthy donors. It was with 60 Vbeta and 13 Jbeta primers that the PCR ran. The protocol was immunoSEQ multiplex PCR, while the TCRdb copy is restricted to in-frame clones and leaves out a portion. The table shows 100,000 to 150,000 clones, with roughly three quarters occurring only once. The sample taken for sequencing was PBMCs. The receptors originated from a woman aged 40 to 49 in good health and CMV-seronegative.

Only one count was recorded for this clone. The rearrangement uses TRBV6-5 and TRBJ1-5; maybe TRBD1 (5 bases). Germline lookup yields CDR1 MNHEY and CDR2 SVGAGI. The CDR3 runs 15 residues. The V end lost 1 base, the J end lost 3 bases, and 10 bases lay between the germline ends. The CDR3 DNA sequence: TGTGCCAGCAGTTACTACCCAGGGCCCAATCAGCCCCAGCATTTT. This codes for CASSYYPGPNQPQHF.

This sequence joins TRBV27 and TRBJ1-3; D uncertain. The V end was cut by 6 bases, the J end by 0 bases, with 6 bases between. The CDR3 is 13 residues long. Germline loops: CDR1 MNHEY, CDR2 SMNVEV (reference sequence). The CDR3 DNA reads TGTGCCAGCAGCTTCTCCTCTGGAAACACCATATATTTT. Translating gives CASSFSSGNTIYF.

The V gene is TRBV28, the J gene TRBJ2-5, with TRBD2 matching over 14 bases. The CDR3 contains 17 residues. The germline V gene encodes CDR1 MDHEN and CDR2 SYDVKM. Trimming took 4 bases from V and 7 from J; bases not matched to a gene: 11. For the CDR3, the DNA is TGTGCCAGCAGTTCAACGACTAGCGGGGGGGGCAGCGGGACCCAGTACTTC. This translates into CASSSTTSGGGSGTQYF.

The chain carries TRBV10-3 and TRBJ2-7; D possibly corresponds to TRBD2 (6 bases). Per the germline V gene, CDR1 is ENHRY and CDR2 is SYGVKD. Trimming removed 5 bases from V and 5 bases from J, with 16 bases in between. The CDR3 consists of 14 residues. The CDR3 bases are TGTGCCATCAGTACCGGGACTCTGAATGACGAGCAGTACTTC. It yields the protein CAISTGTLNDEQYF.

V usage is TRBV30 and J usage is TRBJ2-3; the match to TRBD2 covers 11 bases. The germline V gene encodes CDR1 GTSNPN and CDR2 SVGIG (reference sequence). Losses at the gene ends were 1 base for V and 5 bases for J; bases not matched to a gene: 11. The CDR3 is 17 amino acids. The CDR3 sequence is CAWSGTSGRPPGDTQYF. CDR3 DNA sequence: TGTGCCTGGAGTGGAACTAGCGGGAGACCCCCGGGAGATACGCAGTATTTT. Using reference TRBV30 and TRBJ2-3 for the parts outside the CDR3, the full variable domain is SQTIHQWPATLVQPVGSPLSLECTVEGTSNPNLYWYRQAAGRGLQLLFYSVGIGQISSEVPQNLSASRPQDRQFILSSKKLLLSDSGFYLCAWSGTSGRPPGDTQYFGPGTRLTVL.

The DNA for the CDR3 is TGTGCCAGCAGCGCACTGACTAGCGGTGGTTCCTACGAGCAGTACTTC. It is translated as CASSALTSGGSYEQYF. The rearrangement links TRBV13 to TRBJ2-7; 9 bases line up with TRBD2. The CDR3 is 16 amino acids. V gave up 5 bases and J gave up 1 base; unmatched junction bases: 9. Germline-derived CDR1 and CDR2 are PRHDT and FYEKMQ (reference sequence).

CDR3: CASSRDRGRNGYTF. In nucleotides, the CDR3 is TGTGCCAGCAGCCGCGACAGGGGGCGGAATGGCTACACCTTC. This chain links TRBV5-6 with TRBJ1-2; 10 bases are shared with TRBD1. Germline CDR1 and CDR2: SGHDT and YYEEEE. The CDR3 runs 14 residues. Germline trimming cut 4 bases from V and 6 bases from J; bases unmatched to any gene: 6.

The chain links TRBV11-2 to TRBJ2-5, with D possibly TRBD1 on 6 matching bases. CDR1 is SGHAT, CDR2 FQNNGV, per germline. This CDR3 has 16 residues. With 5 bases removed from V and 5 bases from J, the gap between germline ends came to 21 bases. For the CDR3, the DNA is TGTGCCAGCAGCATTGGCTATCGGACAGATAACGAGACCCAGTACTTC. Protein sequence: CASSIGYRTDNETQYF.

This clone occurred a few times. The chain uses TRBV28 and TRBJ1-1, with D possibly being TRBD1 (5 bases). From germline, CDR1 is MDHEN and CDR2 SYDVKM. V shed 2 bases and J shed 8 bases, with 6 bases lying between them. The CDR3 spans 11 residues. The CDR3 region is CASSLRGEAFF. The CDR3 DNA reads as TGTGCCAGCAGTTTAAGGGGCGAAGCTTTCTTT.

This clone has just a few counts. The rearrangement joins TRBV6-5 to TRBJ2-5, with D possibly TRBD2 on 6 matching bases. V was shortened by 4 bases and J by 1 base, with 10 bases between the two germline ends. The CDR3 is made up of 14 amino acids. CDR1 and CDR2 from the germline V gene are MNHEY and SVGAGI. CDR3 in DNA: TGTGCCAGCAGTTTTGGACTAAGCCAAGAGACCCAGTACTTC. Protein: CASSFGLSQETQYF.

The V and J genes are TRBV30 and TRBJ1-4, with D maybe TRBD1 (5 bases). The CDR3 is 15 amino acids. In germline, CDR1 is GTSNPN, CDR2 SVGIG (reference sequence). The ends were cut back, 1 base at V and 3 bases at J, with 12 bases in the middle. The CDR3 region is CAWSAPQGANEKLFF. CDR3 bases: TGTGCCTGGAGTGCTCCTCAGGGTGCTAATGAAAAACTGTTTTTT.

CDR3 in amino acids: CASSPSTGSNEQFF. The CDR3 DNA sequence: TGTGCCAGCTCACCCTCGACAGGGTCCAATGAGCAGTTCTTC. The rearrangement links TRBV18 to TRBJ2-1; 7 nucleotides line up with TRBD1. Germline V gives CDR1 KGHSH, CDR2 LQKENI. CDR3 length: 14 amino acids. The ends lost 3 bases at V and 6 bases at J; junction bases unmatched: 5. Using reference TRBV18 and TRBJ2-1 for the parts outside the CDR3, the full variable domain is NAGVMQNPRHLVRRRGQEARLRCSPMKGHSHVYWYRQLPEEGLKFMVYLQKENIIDESGMPKERFSAEFPKEGPSILRIQQVVRGDSAAYFCASSPSTGSNEQFFGPGTRLTVL.

The rearrangement uses TRBV2 and TRBJ2-2; TRBD1 matches 9 bases. Germline V gene sequence: CDR1 SNHLY, CDR2 FYNNEI. Trimming took 6 bases from V and 4 from J; bases not matched to a gene: 0. This CDR3 region has 13 residues. CDR3 region: CASRGQGTGELFF. The CDR3, as DNA: TGTGCCAGCAGGGGACAGGGCACCGGGGAGCTGTTTTTT.

The CDR3 protein is CASSITGGTTGELFF. CDR3 nucleotides: TGTGCCAGTAGTATTACAGGGGGCACTACCGGGGAGCTGTTTTTT. J is TRBJ2-2 and V is TRBV19; 9 positions agree with TRBD1. This CDR3 contains 15 residues. Germline trimming cut 3 bases from V and 5 bases from J; bases unmatched to any gene: 4. Germline lookup yields CDR1 LNHDA and CDR2 SQIVND (reference sequence).

V is TRBV9 and J is TRBJ1-3; D not certain. Germline CDR1 reads SGDLS; CDR2 reads YYNGEE. This CDR3 region has 15 residues. Deletions cut 3 bases from V and 4 bases from J, with 14 bases between. CDR3 protein: CASSGRGSAGNTIYF. The CDR3 DNA sequence: TGTGCCAGCAGCGGGCGTGGGAGCGCAGGAAACACCATATATTTT.

The chain employs TRBV9 and TRBJ2-3; possibly TRBD2 for D (6 bases). CDR1 and CDR2 from the germline V gene are SGDLS and YYNGEE. The CDR3 consists of 14 residues. Deletions cut 0 bases from V and 6 bases from J, with 11 bases between. CDR3 nucleotide sequence: TGTGCCAGCAGCGTAGCTACTGGGGGGGATACGCAGTATTTT. Protein sequence: CASSVATGGDTQYF. Full variable domain (rest looked up from reference TRBV9 and TRBJ2-3): DSGVTQTPKHLITATGQRVTLRCSPRSGDLSVYWYQQSLDQGLQFLIQYYNGEERAKGNILERFSAQQFPDLHSELNLSSLELGDSALYFCASSVATGGDTQYFGPGTRLTVL.

This clone came up once. The genes are TRBV7-2 and TRBJ2-1; 13 bases align to TRBD2. The CDR3 has 17 amino acids. Germline CDR1 and CDR2: SGHTA and FQGNSA. The ends lost 0 bases at V and 7 bases at J; junction bases unmatched: 6. CDR3 loop: CASSLAQTSGGVNEQFF. DNA of the CDR3: TGTGCCAGCAGCTTAGCGCAAACTAGCGGGGGGGTGAATGAGCAGTTCTTC.